This is a list of T cell receptor beta chains from one sample in a study of T cells in Graves' hyperthyroidism and ophthalmopathy. TCRdb fed the multiplex PCR reads into MiXCR, producing one record per CDR3 protein. Among roughly 640,000 distinct CDR3 sequences listed, 16% were seen once. Sequencing was performed on blood. The source of these receptors is a woman between 35 and 50 years old with Graves' ophthalmopathy. The CDR3 runs from the conserved cysteine through the conserved F or W. Fields, in order: clone size, V gene, J gene, D gene, CDR3 DNA, CDR3 protein. A D gene is named only where the DNA matches it firmly. Size tells how often a clone was seen (once, few, many) or the class of an expanded clone, and some rows leave it out.

many	TRBV11-2	TRBJ2-5	.	TGTGCCAGCAGCTCTTATGGGACTGTCCAAGAGACCCAGTACTTC	CASSSYGTVQETQYF
few	TRBV29-1	TRBJ2-5	TRBD2	TGCAGCGTTGGGACTAGCGGGAGCCAGACCCAGTACTTC	CSVGTSGSQTQYF
.	TRBV5-1	TRBJ1-1	TRBD1	TGCGCCAGCAGAGGGACAGGGGACACTGAAGCTTTCTTT	CASRGTGDTEAFF
many	TRBV12-3/TRBV12-4	TRBJ1-3	.	TGTGCCAGCACCAACGGATTCGGTTCTGGAAACACCATATATTTT	CASTNGFGSGNTIYF
few	TRBV6-6	TRBJ2-5	.	TGTGCCAGCAGTTACTCCGGGACAAACGGCGGAGAGACCCAGTACTTC	CASSYSGTNGGETQYF
many	TRBV2	TRBJ2-7	TRBD1	TGTGCCAGCAGGGGGACAGGGGGCTACGAGCAGTACTTC	CASRGTGGYEQYF
many	TRBV20-1	TRBJ2-1	TRBD2	TGCAGTGCTAGTCGCGGGGGTTTCTCCTACAATGAGCAGTTCTTC	CSASRGGFSYNEQFF
many	TRBV19	TRBJ1-2	TRBD1	TGTGCCAGTACCCGGGACAGGGCGAACTATGGCTACACCTTC	CASTRDRANYGYTF
.	TRBV20-1	TRBJ2-7	.	TGCAGTGCCAGGGACCGAGAGACCTACGAGCAGTACTTC	CSARDRETYEQYF
.	TRBV13	TRBJ1-2	.	TGTGCCAGCAGCTTAGGCGAAGCAATAATTCGAGCGGGCTATGGCTACACCTTC	CASSLGEAIIRAGYGYTF
many	TRBV28	TRBJ2-3	TRBD2	TGTGCCAGCTGCACTAGCGGGAGCGGCACAGATACGCAGTATTTT	CASCTSGSGTDTQYF
many	TRBV20-1	TRBJ2-5	.	TGCAGTGCTAGAGATCTTACTAGTCAGCGGGAGACCCAGTACTTC	CSARDLTSQRETQYF
many	TRBV12-3/TRBV12-4	TRBJ1-1	TRBD1	TGTGCCAGCAACCGAGACAGGGGGGTCACTGAAGCTTTCTTT	CASNRDRGVTEAFF
few	TRBV20-1	TRBJ1-1	.	TGCAGTGCTAGTCGGGACGAAGACACTGAAGCTTTCTTT	CSASRDEDTEAFF
few	TRBV18	TRBJ1-2	.	TGTGCCAGCTCACCAATCGACAGCGCTAACTATGACTACACCTTC	CASSPIDSANYDYTF
few	TRBV7-9	TRBJ2-6	.	TGTGCCAGCAGCTCTACAGGGACTGGGGCCAACGTCCTGACTTTC	CASSSTGTGANVLTF
few	TRBV27	TRBJ2-2	TRBD2	TGTGCCAGCAGTTTACTCGGACTAGCGCGTGCCGGGGAGCTGTTTTTT	CASSLLGLARAGELFF
many	TRBV20-1	TRBJ2-5	.	TGCAGTGCTCCTCCACCGAACCAAGAGACCCAGTACTTC	CSAPPPNQETQYF
.	TRBV11-3	TRBJ2-1	.	TGTGCCAGTTCCCGAGGGCCCTACAATGAGCAGTTCTTC	CASSRGPYNEQFF
many	TRBV3-1	TRBJ1-6	TRBD1	TGTGCCAGCAGCCGGACAGGGGGTGCCGATTCACCCCTCCACTTT	CASSRTGGADSPLHF